The TCR beta chain described here comes from a study of blood T cell repertoires in COVID-19. V was clipped by 1 base and J by 4 bases, with 16 bases between them. Germline CDR1 and CDR2: GTSNPN and SVGIG (reference sequence). The CDR3 is 15 amino acids. Here immunoSEQ multiplex PCR was the method, and the copy in TCRdb shows in-frame clones only, minus some. Of around 250,000 clones listed, around four fifths were seen once; the top ten hold 5.7%. V and J are TRBV30 and TRBJ2-5; possibly TRBD2 for D (5 bases). Sequencing used peripheral blood. The origin of this receptor is a man of 80 years or more with acute or convalescent COVID-19. CDR3: CAWSEGDFAGETQYF. In nucleotides, the CDR3 is TGTGCCTGGAGTGAGGGAGATTTTGCAGGAGAGACCCAGTACTTC.